This T cell receptor (beta chain) stems from a study of T cells after yellow fever vaccination. CDR1 SGHAT and CDR2 FQNNGV come from the germline V gene. V dropped 5 bases and J dropped 5 bases, with 18 bases sitting between them. The CDR3 has 15 amino acids. TCRdb reprocessed the 5' RACE reads with MiXCR, giving one entry per CDR3 protein. The sample records 80,000 to 100,000 distinct CDR3 sequences, more than 7.5% being singletons. This receptor was taken from a man younger than 35 who received the YFV17D yellow fever vaccine. This rearrangement joins TRBV11-2 to TRBJ2-5; D is unclear. This specimen was CD8+ T cells not binding an NS4B(214-222) dextramer, sorted from PBMCs, taken around 16 days after the first yellow fever vaccination. CDR3: CASSRLTLGLETQYF. The CDR3 DNA follows: TGTGCCAGCAGCCGCCTAACCCTAGGGTTGGAGACCCAGTACTTC.